A single sample gave rise to the 17 T cell receptor beta chains below, sequenced in a study of identifying expanded T cells in peripheral blood. This table comes from immunoSEQ multiplex PCR, and its TCRdb copy is limited to in-frame clones, with some not included. The sample consists of 85,000 to 90,000 clones, 75% to 90% of them appearing once. The sample was blood. The receptors were sampled from a person aged 18 to 70 in good health.

The chain joins TRBV5-1 to TRBJ2-5; tentative D call: TRBD2 (5 bases). This CDR3 is built from 15 residues. The germline gives CDR1 SGHRS, CDR2 YFSETQ. V shed 5 bases and J shed 5 bases, with 19 bases lying between them. Here the CDR3 reads CASRFSVVGVETQYF. The CDR3 DNA is TGCGCCAGCAGGTTTTCTGTCGTCGGGGTCGAGACCCAGTACTTC.

The chain carries TRBV10-3 and TRBJ1-1, with 9 bases matching TRBD1. The CDR3 runs 14 residues. Trimming cost V 5 bases and J 3 bases; bases outside gene matches: 4. Germline loops: CDR1 ENHRY, CDR2 SYGVKD. CDR3 loop: CAISTRDRDTEAFF. CDR3 in DNA: TGTGCCATCAGTACCCGGGACAGGGACACTGAAGCTTTCTTT.

This chain connects TRBV30 to TRBJ1-2, with a tentative D call TRBD1 (6 bases). The CDR3 covers 13 residues. The germline V gene encodes CDR1 GTSNPN and CDR2 SVGIG (reference sequence). V lost 5 bases and J lost 8, with 18 bases in between. The CDR3 protein is CAWQGGGARGYTF. The CDR3 DNA sequence: TGTGCCTGGCAAGGGGGAGGGGCGAGGGGCTACACCTTC.

In nucleotides, the CDR3 is TGTGCCAGCAGTCTACCGACCGGAAACACCATATATTTT. Protein sequence: CASSLPTGNTIYF. The genes are TRBV6-1 and TRBJ1-3; D not resolved. Germline CDR1 reads MNHNS; CDR2 reads SASEGT. The ends were cut back, 5 bases at V and 4 bases at J, with 9 bases in the middle. The length of the CDR3 is 13 residues.

This sequence joins TRBV27 and TRBJ2-2; D possibly corresponds to TRBD1 (5 bases). The CDR3 sequence is 13 residues long. Germline CDR1 reads MNHEY; CDR2 reads SMNVEV (reference sequence). Trimming cost V 3 bases and J 4 bases, with 6 bases left between them. The CDR3 sequence is CASSFTGTGELFF. CDR3 bases: TGTGCCAGCAGTTTTACAGGCACCGGGGAGCTGTTTTTT.

The rearrangement uses TRBV6-6 and TRBJ2-5; 9 positions match TRBD1. Trimming cost V 9 bases and J 0 bases; bases outside gene matches: 5. Germline CDR1 reads MNHNY; CDR2 reads SVGAGI (reference sequence). The CDR3 covers 14 residues. CDR3 coding DNA: TGTGCCAGTGGGACAGGGAGCTACCAAGAGACCCAGTACTTC. It codes for CASGTGSYQETQYF.

The chain carries TRBV6-6 and TRBJ1-1; TRBD1 agrees at 7 bases. Germline CDR1 is MNHNY and CDR2 is SVGAGI (reference sequence). The CDR3 is 15 residues long. The V and J ends lost 2 bases and 0 bases, in that order; junction bases with no gene match: 3. CDR3 sequence reads: CASSYAGTVNTEAFF. CDR3 bases: TGTGCCAGCAGTTACGCCGGGACAGTGAACACTGAAGCTTTCTTT.

The J gene is TRBJ1-6, the V gene TRBV5-6, with D tentatively TRBD1 (5 bases). CDR3 size: 14 residues. With 1 base removed from V and 14 bases from J, the gap between germline ends came to 16 bases. The V gene's germline CDR1 is SGHDT and CDR2 YYEEEE. CDR3 loop: CASSLRGRPVSLHF. CDR3 nucleotides: TGTGCCAGCAGCTTGCGGGGCAGGCCGGTATCCCTCCACTTT.

The chain employs TRBV5-6 and TRBJ1-2; no clear D. V lost 0 bases to trimming and J lost 5 bases, with 14 bases between them. The CDR3 consists of 15 residues. Germline CDR1 reads SGHDT; CDR2 reads YYEEEE. For the CDR3, the DNA is TGTGCCAGCAGCTTGGCCAGTCCGGGCCAGTATGGCTACACCTTC. This translates into CASSLASPGQYGYTF.

The chain has TRBV6-5 and TRBJ2-7; D gene uncertain. Germline-derived CDR1 and CDR2 are MNHEY and SVGAGI. V gave up 5 bases and J gave up 1 base, with 15 bases separating them. The CDR3 runs 15 residues. The CDR3 region is CASSQDGEASYEQYF. In DNA, the CDR3 is TGTGCCAGCAGTCAGGACGGAGAAGCTTCCTACGAGCAGTACTTC.

CDR3 nucleotide sequence: TGTGCCAGCAGCTCCGCAATCCGGGGCCGGGGGGGAACTGAAGCTTTCTTT. The encoded protein is CASSSAIRGRGGTEAFF. The chain couples TRBV7-8 to TRBJ1-1, with D possibly being TRBD1 (5 bases). CDR1 is SGHVS and CDR2 is FQNEAQ in the germline V gene. CDR3 length: 17 amino acids. Trimming cost V 4 bases and J 5 bases, with 23 bases left between them.

The chain is built from TRBV7-2 and TRBJ2-6, with TRBD1 identical over 7 bases. The CDR3 is 17 residues long. The junction had 11 bases not matched to a gene; V was cut back by 5 bases and J by 4 bases. From germline, CDR1 is SGHTA and CDR2 FQGNSA. The CDR3 spells CASSHRLTGSGANVLTF. The CDR3 region has the DNA TGTGCCAGCAGCCACCGCCTGACAGGGTCAGGGGCCAACGTCCTGACTTTC.

V is TRBV7-9 and J is TRBJ1-2; D is possibly TRBD1 (5 bases). The CDR3 is 12 residues long. Trimming stripped 8 bases from V and 5 bases from J, with 12 bases between. CDR1 is SEHNR and CDR2 is FQNEAQ in the germline V gene (reference sequence). Here the CDR3 reads CASGGTTYGYTF. CDR3 nucleotide sequence: TGTGCCAGCGGGGGGACGACGTATGGCTACACCTTC.

The rearrangement uses TRBV5-1 and TRBJ2-5, with D perhaps matching TRBD1 (6 bases). From germline, CDR1 is SGHRS and CDR2 YFSETQ. CDR3 length: 17 amino acids. The V end was cut by 4 bases, the J end by 5 bases, with 24 bases between. CDR3 in amino acids: CASSRGGTGSSLETQYF. The DNA of the CDR3 is TGCGCCAGCAGCCGTGGGGGCACAGGGTCGAGTTTGGAGACCCAGTACTTC.

The chain has TRBV6-4 and TRBJ2-7; D perhaps matches TRBD1 (6 bases). The germline V and J ends were trimmed by 6 bases and 2 bases, with 23 bases remaining between them. The CDR3 runs to 17 residues. The germline V gene encodes CDR1 MRHNA and CDR2 SNTAGT. The CDR3 region is CASRNRDITGMAYEQYF. CDR3 DNA: TGTGCCAGCAGAAACCGGGACATAACCGGGATGGCCTACGAGCAGTACTTC.

The J gene is TRBJ1-2, the V gene TRBV6-1; TRBD1 agrees at 9 bases. V lost 6 bases to trimming and J lost 7 bases; unmatched junction nucleotides: 9. The CDR3 has 14 amino acids. Germline V gene lookup returns CDR1 MNHNS and CDR2 SASEGT. The CDR3 spells CASSGPGQGIGYTF. As DNA, the CDR3 is TGTGCCAGCAGCGGCCCGGGACAGGGAATTGGCTACACCTTC.

This sequence joins TRBV15 and TRBJ2-7; 9 nucleotides agree with TRBD1. The CDR3 is 13 residues long. J gave up 1 base and V 8 bases, and 3 bases lay outside the gene matches. Germline-derived CDR1 and CDR2 are LNHNV and YYDKDF (reference sequence). CDR3 amino acids: CATRDRVSYEQYF. The CDR3 DNA follows: TGTGCCACCCGGGACAGGGTGTCCTACGAGCAGTACTTC. The complete variable domain, with remaining parts taken from reference TRBV15 and TRBJ2-7, reads DAMVIQNPRYQVTQFGKPVTLSCSQTLNHNVMYWYQQKSSQAPKLLFHYYDKDFNNEADTPDNFQSRRPNTSFCFLDIRSPGLGDTAMYLCATRDRVSYEQYFGPGTRLTVT.